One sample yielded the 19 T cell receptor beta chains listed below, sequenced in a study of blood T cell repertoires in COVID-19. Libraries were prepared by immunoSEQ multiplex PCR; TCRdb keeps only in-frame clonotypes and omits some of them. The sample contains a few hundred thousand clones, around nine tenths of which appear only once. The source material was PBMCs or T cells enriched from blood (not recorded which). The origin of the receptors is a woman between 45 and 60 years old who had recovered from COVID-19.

The CDR3 nucleotides read TGTGCTAGTGGTTTAGGGGACATCAAGAATCTCCACTTT. It yields the protein CASGLGDIKNLHF. The J gene is TRBJ1-6, the V gene TRBV12-5, with D tentatively TRBD1 (6 bases). V dropped 3 bases and J dropped 16 bases, with 16 bases sitting between them. The germline gives CDR1 LGHNT, CDR2 FRNRAP. There are 13 residues in the CDR3.

The CDR3 nucleotides read TGTGCCAGCAGCGAGCTTGACGGGATTGTTGAAGCTTTCTTT. This translates into CASSELDGIVEAFF. This sequence joins TRBV2 and TRBJ1-1, with D unclear. V shed 6 bases and J shed 7 bases, with 18 bases lying between them. In germline, CDR1 is SNHLY, CDR2 FYNNEI. There are 14 residues in the CDR3.

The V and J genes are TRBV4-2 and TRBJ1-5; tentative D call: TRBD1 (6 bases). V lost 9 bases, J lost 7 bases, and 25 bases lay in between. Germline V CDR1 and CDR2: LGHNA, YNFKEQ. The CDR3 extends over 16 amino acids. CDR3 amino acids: CASLGTLGFSEQPQHF. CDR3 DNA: TGTGCCAGTCTCGGGACATTGGGTTTTTCAGAGCAGCCCCAGCATTTT.

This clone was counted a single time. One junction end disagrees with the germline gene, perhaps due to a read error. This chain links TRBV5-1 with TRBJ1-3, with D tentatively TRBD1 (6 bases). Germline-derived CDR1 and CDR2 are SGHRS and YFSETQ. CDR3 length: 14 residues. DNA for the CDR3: TGCGCCAGCAGCTTCCAGGGGAATGGAGACACCATATATTTT. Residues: CASSFQGNGDTIYF.

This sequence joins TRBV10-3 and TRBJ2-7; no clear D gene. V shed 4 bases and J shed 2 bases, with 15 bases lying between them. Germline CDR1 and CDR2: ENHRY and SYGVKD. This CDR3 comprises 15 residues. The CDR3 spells CAISGKNDNPYEQYF. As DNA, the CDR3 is TGTGCCATCAGTGGCAAAAACGACAACCCCTACGAGCAGTACTTC.

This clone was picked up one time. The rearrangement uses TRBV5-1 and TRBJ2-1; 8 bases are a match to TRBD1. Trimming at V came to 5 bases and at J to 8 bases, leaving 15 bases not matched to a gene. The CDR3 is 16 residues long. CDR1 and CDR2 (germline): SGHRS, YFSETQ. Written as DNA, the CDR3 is TGCGCCAGCAGTAGGGCGGGACAGGTTACCTGGGATGAGCAGTTCTTC. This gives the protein CASSRAGQVTWDEQFF.

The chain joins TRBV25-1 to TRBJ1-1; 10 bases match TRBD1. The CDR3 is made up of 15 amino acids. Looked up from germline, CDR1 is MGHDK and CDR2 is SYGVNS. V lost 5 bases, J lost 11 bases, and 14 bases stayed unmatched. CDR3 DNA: TGTGCCAGCAGTTTTCCGACCGGGACAGGGGTGAGGGCTTTCTTT. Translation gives CASSFPTGTGVRAFF.

The CDR3 reads CASRVGQGEAFF. Written as DNA, the CDR3 is TGCGCCAGCAGAGTAGGACAGGGTGAAGCTTTCTTT. The chain recombines TRBV5-1 with TRBJ1-1, with 8 bases identical to TRBD1. Trimming removed 5 bases from V and 7 bases from J; junction bases left unmatched: 4. CDR1 SGHRS and CDR2 YFSETQ come from the germline V gene. The CDR3 extends over 12 amino acids.

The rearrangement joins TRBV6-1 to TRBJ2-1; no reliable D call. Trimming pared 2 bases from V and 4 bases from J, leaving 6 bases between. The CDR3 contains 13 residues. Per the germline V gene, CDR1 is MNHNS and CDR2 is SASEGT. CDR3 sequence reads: CASSEQIYNEQFF. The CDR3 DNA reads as TGTGCCAGCAGTGAACAGATTTACAATGAGCAGTTCTTC.

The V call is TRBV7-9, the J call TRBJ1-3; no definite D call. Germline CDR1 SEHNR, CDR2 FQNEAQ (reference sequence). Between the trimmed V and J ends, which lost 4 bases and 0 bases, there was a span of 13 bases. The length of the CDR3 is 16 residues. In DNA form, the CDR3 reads TGTGCCAGCAGCTCCCAGCGACGCGGCTCTGGAAACACCATATATTTT. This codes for CASSSQRRGSGNTIYF.

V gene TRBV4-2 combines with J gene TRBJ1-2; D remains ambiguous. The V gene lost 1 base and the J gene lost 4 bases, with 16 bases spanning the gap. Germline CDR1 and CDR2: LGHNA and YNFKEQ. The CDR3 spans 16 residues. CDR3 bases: TGTGCCAGCAGCCAAGGCGGCGCAGCCGGTGTCTATGGCTACACCTTC. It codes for CASSQGGAAGVYGYTF.

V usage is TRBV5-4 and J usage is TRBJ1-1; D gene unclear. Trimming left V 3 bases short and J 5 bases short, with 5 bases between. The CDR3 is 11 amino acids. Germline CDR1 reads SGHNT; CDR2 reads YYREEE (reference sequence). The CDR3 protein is CASSSATEAFF. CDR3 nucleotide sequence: TGTGCCAGCAGCTCTGCGACTGAAGCTTTCTTT.

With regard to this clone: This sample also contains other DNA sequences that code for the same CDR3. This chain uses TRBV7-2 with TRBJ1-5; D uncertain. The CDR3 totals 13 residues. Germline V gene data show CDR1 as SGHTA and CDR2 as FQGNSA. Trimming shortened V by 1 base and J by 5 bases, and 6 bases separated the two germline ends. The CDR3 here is CASSLVSDQPQHF. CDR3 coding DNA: TGTGCCAGCAGCTTAGTTTCAGATCAGCCCCAGCATTTT.

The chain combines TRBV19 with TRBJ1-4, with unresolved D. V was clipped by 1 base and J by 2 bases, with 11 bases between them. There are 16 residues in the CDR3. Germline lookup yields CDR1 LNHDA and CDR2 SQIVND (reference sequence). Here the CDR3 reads CASSIAGLKTNEKLFF. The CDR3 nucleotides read TGTGCCAGTAGTATAGCGGGGTTAAAGACTAATGAAAAACTGTTTTTT.

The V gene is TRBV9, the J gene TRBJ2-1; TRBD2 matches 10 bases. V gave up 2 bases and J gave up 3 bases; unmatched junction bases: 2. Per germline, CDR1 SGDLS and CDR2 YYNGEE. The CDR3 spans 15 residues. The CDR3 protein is CASSVGTSDYNEQFF. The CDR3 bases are TGTGCCAGCAGCGTTGGGACTAGCGACTACAATGAGCAGTTCTTC.

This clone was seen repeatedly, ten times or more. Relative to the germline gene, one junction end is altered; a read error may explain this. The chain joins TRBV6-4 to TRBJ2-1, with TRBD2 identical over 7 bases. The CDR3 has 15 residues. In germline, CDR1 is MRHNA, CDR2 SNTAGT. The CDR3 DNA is TGTGCCACCAGTGACGCCCCGGGGGGTCGGGATGAGCAGTTCTTC. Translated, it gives CATSDAPGGRDEQFF.

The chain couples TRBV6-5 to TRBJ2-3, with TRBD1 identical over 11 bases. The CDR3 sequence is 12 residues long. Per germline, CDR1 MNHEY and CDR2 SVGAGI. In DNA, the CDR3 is TGTGCGACGGGACAGGGGGCAGATACGCAGTATTTT. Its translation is CATGQGADTQYF.

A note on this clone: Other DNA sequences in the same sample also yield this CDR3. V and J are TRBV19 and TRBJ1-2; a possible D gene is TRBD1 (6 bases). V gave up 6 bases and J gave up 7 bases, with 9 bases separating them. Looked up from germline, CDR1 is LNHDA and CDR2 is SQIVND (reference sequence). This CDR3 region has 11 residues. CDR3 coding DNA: TGTGCCAGTAGCAGGGGCGGTGGCTACACCTTC. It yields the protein CASSRGGGYTF.

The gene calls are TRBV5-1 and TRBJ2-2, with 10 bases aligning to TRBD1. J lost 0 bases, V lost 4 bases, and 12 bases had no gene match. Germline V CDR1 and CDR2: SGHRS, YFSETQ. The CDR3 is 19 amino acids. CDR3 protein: CASSNPRDRGLSNTGELFF. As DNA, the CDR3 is TGCGCCAGCAGCAACCCCCGGGACAGGGGCCTCTCGAACACCGGGGAGCTGTTTTTT.